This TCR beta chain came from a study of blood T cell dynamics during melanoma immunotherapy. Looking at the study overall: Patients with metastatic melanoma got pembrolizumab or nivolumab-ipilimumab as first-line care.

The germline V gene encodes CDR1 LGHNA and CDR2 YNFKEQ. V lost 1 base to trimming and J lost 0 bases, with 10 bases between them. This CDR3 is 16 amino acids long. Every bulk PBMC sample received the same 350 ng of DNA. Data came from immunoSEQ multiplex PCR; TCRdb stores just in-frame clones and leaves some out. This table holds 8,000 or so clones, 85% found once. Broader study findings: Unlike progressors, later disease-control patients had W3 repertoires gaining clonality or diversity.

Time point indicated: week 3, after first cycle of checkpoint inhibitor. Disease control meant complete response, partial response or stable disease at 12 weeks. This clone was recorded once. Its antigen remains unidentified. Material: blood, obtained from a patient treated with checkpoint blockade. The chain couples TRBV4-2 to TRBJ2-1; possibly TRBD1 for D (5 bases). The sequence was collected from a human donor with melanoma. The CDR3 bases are TGTGCCAGCAGCCAAGTGGGGCGCCTCTCCTACAATGAGCAGTTCTTC. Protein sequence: CASSQVGRLSYNEQFF.